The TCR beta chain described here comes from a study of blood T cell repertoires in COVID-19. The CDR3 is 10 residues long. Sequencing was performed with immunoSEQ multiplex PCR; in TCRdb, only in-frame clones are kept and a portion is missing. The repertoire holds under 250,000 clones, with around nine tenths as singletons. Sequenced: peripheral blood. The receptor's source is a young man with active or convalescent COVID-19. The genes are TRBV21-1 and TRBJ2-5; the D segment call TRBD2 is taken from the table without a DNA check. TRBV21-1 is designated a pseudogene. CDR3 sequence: CASPQETQYF. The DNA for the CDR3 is TGTGCCAGCCCGCAAGAGACCCAGTACTTC.